This T cell receptor beta chain was identified in a study of OX40 agonist ivuxolimab in advanced cancers. About the research overall: Mean age around 64 years, range about 20 to 79; about 81% male. General observations from the study: The study found among the lowest clonal expansion in partial responders at 0.1-3.0 mg/kg.

Points on this clone: Its target is unknown.

Drawing of blood for sampling happened at baseline, at cycle 4 day 1, and at cycle 7 day 1. Profiled with immunoSEQ multiplex PCR; TCRdb holds only in-frame clones, not every one. The sample includes 50,000 to 70,000 clones, roughly 90% of them seen just once. The J segment lost 5 bases and the V segment lost 6 bases, leaving 12 bases of the junction unmatched. Germline-derived CDR1 and CDR2 are SQVTM and ANQGSEA. This CDR3 is 15 amino acids long. Sequenced here: CD4+ or CD8+ T cells sorted from blood, sampled in a trial of the OX40 agonist ivuxolimab. The clonotype comes from an adult with an advanced solid tumor such as melanoma, head and neck, liver or kidney cancer. This chain connects TRBV29-1 to TRBJ1-2, with TRBD1 matching over 10 bases. The CDR3 coding sequence is TGCAGCGTGGCCCCCACCGGGACAGGGGAATATGGCTACACCTTC. Its translation: CSVAPTGTGEYGYTF.